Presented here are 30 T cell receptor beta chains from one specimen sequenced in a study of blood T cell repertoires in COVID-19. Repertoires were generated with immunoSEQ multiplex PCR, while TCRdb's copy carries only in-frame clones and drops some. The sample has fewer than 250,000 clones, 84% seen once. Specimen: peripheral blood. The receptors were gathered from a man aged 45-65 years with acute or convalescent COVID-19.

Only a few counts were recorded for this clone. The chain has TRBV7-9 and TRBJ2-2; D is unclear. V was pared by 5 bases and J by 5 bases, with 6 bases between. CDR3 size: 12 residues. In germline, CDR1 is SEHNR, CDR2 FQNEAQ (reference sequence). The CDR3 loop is CASSPGTGELFF. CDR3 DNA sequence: TGTGCCAGCAGCCCCGGGACCGGGGAGCTGTTTTTT.

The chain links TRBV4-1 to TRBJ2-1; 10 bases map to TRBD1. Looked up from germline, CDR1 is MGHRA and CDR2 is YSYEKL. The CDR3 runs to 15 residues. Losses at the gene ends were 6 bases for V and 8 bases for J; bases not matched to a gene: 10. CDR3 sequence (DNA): TGCGCCAGCAGTCACCCGGGACAGGGGTTACATGAGCAGTTCTTC. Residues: CASSHPGQGLHEQFF.

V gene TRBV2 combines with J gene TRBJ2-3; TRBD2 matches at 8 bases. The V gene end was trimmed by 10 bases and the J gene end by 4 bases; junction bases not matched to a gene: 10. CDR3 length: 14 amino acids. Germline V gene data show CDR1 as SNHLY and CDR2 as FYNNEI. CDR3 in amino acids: CANKIAGSSDTQYF. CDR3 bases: TGTGCCAATAAAATAGCGGGGAGCTCAGATACGCAGTATTTT. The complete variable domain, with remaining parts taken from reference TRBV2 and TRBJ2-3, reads EPEVTQTPSHQVTQMGQEVILRCVPISNHLYFYWYRQILGQKVEFLVSFYNNEISEKSEIFDDQFSVERPDGSNFTLKIRSTKLEDSAMYFCANKIAGSSDTQYFGPGTRLTVL.

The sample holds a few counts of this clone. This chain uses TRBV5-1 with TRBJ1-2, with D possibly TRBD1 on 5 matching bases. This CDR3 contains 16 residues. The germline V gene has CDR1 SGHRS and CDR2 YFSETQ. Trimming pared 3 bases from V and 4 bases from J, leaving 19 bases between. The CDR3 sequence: CASSSAPPLGGYGYTF. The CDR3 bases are TGCGCCAGCAGCTCCGCACCCCCGCTGGGGGGCTATGGCTACACCTTC.

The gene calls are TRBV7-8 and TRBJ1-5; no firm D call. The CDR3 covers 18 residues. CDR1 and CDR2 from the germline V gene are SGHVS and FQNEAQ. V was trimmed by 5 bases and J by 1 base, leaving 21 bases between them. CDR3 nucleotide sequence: TGTGCCAGCAGCAGACAAGCCACCAAGCCATTAAGCAATCAGCCCCAGCATTTT. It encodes CASSRQATKPLSNQPQHF.

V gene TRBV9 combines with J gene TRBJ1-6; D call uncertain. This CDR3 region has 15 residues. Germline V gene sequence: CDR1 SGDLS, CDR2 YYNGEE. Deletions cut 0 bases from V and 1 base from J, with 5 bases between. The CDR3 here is CASSVDESYNSPLHF. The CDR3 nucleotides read TGTGCCAGCAGCGTAGATGAGTCCTATAATTCACCCCTCCACTTT.

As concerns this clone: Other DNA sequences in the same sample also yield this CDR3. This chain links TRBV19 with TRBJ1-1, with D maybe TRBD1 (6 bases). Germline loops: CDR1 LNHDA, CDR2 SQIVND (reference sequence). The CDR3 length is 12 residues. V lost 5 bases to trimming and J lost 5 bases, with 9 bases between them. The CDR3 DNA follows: TGTGCCAGTAGTTCAAGGGGGACTGAAGCTTTCTTT. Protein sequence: CASSSRGTEAFF.

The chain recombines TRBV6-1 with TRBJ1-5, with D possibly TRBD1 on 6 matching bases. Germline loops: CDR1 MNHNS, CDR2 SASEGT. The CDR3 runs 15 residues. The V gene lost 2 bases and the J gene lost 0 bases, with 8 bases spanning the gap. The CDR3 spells CASSEQGPSNQPQHF. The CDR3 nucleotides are TGTGCCAGCAGTGAACAGGGGCCTAGCAATCAGCCCCAGCATTTT.

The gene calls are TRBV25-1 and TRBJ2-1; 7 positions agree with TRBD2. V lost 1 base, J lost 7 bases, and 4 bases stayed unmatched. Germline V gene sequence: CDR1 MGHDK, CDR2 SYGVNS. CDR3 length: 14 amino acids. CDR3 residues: CASSEFGEGNEQFF. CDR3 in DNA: TGTGCCAGCAGTGAATTCGGGGAGGGGAATGAGCAGTTCTTC.

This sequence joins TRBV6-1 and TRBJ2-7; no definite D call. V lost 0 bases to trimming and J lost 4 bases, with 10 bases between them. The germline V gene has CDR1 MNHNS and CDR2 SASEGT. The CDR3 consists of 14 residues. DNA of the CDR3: TGTGCCAGCAGTGAAGCGCTACAGCCGTACGAGCAGTACTTC. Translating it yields CASSEALQPYEQYF.

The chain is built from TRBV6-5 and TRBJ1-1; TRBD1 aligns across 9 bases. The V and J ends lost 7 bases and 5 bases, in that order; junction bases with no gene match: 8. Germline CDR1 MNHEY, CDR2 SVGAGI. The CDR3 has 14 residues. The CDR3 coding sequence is TGTGCCAGCACTAAGACAGGGGGAGGAACTGAAGCTTTCTTT. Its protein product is CASTKTGGGTEAFF.

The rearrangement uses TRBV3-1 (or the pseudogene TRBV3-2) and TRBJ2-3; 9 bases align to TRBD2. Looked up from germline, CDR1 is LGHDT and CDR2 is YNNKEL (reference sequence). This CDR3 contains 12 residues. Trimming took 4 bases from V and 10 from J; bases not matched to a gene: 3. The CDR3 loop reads CASSPAGGAQYF. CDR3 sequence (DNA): TGTGCCAGCAGCCCGGCGGGGGGGGCGCAGTATTTT.

This CDR3 reads CASSLVAGGTNTGELFF. The CDR3 coding sequence is TGCGCCAGCAGCTTGGTGGCCGGCGGGACGAACACCGGGGAGCTGTTTTTT. V is TRBV5-1 and J is TRBJ2-2; D possibly corresponds to TRBD2 (6 bases). Germline V CDR1 and CDR2: SGHRS, YFSETQ. The CDR3 loop spans 17 amino acids. Trimming removed 0 bases from V and 0 bases from J, with 12 bases in between.

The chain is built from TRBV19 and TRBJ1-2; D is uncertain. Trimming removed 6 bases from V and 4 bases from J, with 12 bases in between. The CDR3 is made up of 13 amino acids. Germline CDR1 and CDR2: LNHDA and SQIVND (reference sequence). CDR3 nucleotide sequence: TGTGCCAGTAGACTGAGTGGGAGCTATGGCTACACCTTC. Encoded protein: CASRLSGSYGYTF.

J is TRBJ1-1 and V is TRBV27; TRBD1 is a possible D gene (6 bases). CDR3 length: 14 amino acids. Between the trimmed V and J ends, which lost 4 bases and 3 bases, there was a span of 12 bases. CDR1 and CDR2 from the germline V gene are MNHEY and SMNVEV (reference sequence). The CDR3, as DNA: TGTGCCAGCAGTTGGAGGGGGAGGGACACTGAAGCTTTCTTT. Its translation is CASSWRGRDTEAFF.

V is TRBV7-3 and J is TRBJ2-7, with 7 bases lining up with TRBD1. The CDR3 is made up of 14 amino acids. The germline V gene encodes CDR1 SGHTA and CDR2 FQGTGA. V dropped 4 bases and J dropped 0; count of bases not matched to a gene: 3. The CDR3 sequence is CASSSGQSSYEQYF. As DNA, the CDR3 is TGTGCCAGCAGCTCGGGACAGAGCTCCTACGAGCAGTACTTC. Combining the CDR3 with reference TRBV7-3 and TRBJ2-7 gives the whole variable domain GAGVSQTPSNKVTEKGKYVELRCDPISGHTALYWYRQSLGQGPEFLIYFQGTGAADDSGLPNDRFFAVRPEGSVSTLKIQRTERGDSAVYLCASSSGQSSYEQYFGPGTRLTVT.

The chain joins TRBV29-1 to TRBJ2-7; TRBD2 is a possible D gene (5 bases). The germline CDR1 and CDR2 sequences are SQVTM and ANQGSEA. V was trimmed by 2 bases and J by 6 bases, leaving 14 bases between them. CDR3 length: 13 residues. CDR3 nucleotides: TGCAGCGTTGAAACACTGAGGGATAGCGAGCAGTACTTC. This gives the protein CSVETLRDSEQYF.

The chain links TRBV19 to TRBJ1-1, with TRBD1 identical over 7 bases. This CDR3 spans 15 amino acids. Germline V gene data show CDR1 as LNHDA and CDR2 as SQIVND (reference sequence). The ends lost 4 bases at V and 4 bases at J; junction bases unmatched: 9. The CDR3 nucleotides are TGTGCCAGTAGTACCTTGGACAGGCCGGGCACTGAAGCTTTCTTT. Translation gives CASSTLDRPGTEAFF.

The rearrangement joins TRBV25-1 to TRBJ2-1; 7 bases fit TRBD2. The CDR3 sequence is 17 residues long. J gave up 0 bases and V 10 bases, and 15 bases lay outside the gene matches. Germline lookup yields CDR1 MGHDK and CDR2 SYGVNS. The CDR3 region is CATPLARERHSYNEQFF. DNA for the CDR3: TGTGCCACCCCCCTTGCGCGGGAGAGACACTCCTACAATGAGCAGTTCTTC.

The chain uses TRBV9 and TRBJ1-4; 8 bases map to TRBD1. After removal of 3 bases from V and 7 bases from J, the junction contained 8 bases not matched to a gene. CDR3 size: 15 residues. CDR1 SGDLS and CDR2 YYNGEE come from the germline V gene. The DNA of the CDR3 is TGTGCCAGCAGCGATGGACAGGGAGACGGTGAAAAACTGTTTTTT. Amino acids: CASSDGQGDGEKLFF.

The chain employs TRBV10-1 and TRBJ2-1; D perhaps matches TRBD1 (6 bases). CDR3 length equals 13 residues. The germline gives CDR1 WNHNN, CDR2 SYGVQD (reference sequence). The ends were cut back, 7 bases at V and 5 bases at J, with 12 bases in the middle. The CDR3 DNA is TGCGCCAGCAAAGGGGACAACAACAATGAGCAGTTCTTC. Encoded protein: CASKGDNNNEQFF.

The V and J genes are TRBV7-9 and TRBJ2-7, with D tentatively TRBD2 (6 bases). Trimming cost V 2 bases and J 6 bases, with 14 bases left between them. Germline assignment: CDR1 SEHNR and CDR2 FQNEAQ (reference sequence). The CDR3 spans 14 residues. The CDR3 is CASSLYGSAVEQYF. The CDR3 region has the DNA TGTGCCAGCAGCTTATACGGGAGCGCAGTCGAGCAGTACTTC.

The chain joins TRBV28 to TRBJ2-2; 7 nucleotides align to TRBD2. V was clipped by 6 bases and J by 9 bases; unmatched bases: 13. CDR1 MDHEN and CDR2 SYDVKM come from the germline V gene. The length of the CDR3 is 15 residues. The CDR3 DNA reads TGTGCCAGCAGCCGACCCTCGGCGGGAGTACGGGAGCTGTTTTTT. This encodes CASSRPSAGVRELFF. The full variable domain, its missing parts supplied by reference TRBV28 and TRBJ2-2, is DVKVTQSSRYLVKRTGEKVFLECVQDMDHENMFWYRQDPGLGLRLIYFSYDVKMKEKGDIPEGYSVSREKKERFSLILESASTNQTSMYLCASSRPSAGVRELFFGEGSRLTVL.

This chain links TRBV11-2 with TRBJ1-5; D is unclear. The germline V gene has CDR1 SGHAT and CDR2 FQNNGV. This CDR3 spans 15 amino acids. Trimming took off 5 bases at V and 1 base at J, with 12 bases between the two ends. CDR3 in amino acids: CASSPSVGSNQPQHF. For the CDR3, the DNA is TGTGCCAGCAGCCCTTCAGTGGGCAGCAATCAGCCCCAGCATTTT.

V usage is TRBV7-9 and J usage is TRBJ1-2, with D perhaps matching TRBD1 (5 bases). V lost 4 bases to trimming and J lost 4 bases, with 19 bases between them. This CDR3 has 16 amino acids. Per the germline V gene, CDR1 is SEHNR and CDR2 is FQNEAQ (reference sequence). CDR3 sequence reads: CASSSNNLVRGYGYTF. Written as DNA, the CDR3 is TGTGCCAGCAGCTCCAACAACTTGGTAAGGGGCTATGGCTACACCTTC. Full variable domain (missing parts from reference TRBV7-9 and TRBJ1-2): DTGVSQNPRHKITKRGQNVTFRCDPISEHNRLYWYRQTLGQGPEFLTYFQNEAQLEKSRLLSDRFSAERPKGSFSTLEIQRTEQGDSAMYLCASSSNNLVRGYGYTFGSGTRLTVV.

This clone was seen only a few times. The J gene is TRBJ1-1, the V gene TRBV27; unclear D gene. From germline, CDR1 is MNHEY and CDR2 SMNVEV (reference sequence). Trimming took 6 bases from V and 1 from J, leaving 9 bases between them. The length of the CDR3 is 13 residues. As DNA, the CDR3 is TGTGCCAGCAGCCAGCGGGGGAACACTGAAGCTTTCTTT. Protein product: CASSQRGNTEAFF.

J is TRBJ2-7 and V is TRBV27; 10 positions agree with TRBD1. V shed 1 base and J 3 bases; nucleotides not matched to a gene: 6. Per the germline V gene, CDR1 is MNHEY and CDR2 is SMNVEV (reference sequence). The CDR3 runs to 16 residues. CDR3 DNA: TGTGCCAGCAGTTTATTTACCGGGACAGGGGTCTACGAGCAGTACTTC. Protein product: CASSLFTGTGVYEQYF.

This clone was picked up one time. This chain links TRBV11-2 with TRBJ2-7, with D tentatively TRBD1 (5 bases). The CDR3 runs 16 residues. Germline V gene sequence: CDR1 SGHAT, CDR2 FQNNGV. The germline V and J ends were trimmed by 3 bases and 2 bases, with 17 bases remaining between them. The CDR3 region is CASSFDGWQGTYEQYF. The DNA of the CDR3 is TGTGCCAGCAGCTTTGATGGGTGGCAGGGAACCTACGAGCAGTACTTC.

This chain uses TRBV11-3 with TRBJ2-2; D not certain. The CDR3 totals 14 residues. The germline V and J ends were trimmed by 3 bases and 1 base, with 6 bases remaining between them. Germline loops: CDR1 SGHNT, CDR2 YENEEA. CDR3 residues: CASSFGGNTGELFF. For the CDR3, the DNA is TGTGCCAGCAGCTTTGGCGGGAACACCGGGGAGCTGTTTTTT.

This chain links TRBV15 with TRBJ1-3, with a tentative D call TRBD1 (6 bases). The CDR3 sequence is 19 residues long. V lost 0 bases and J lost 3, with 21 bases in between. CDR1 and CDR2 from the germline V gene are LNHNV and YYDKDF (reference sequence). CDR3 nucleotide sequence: TGTGCCACCAGCAGAGATCTACTAGGACAGACTACCCGTGGAAACACCATATATTTT. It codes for CATSRDLLGQTTRGNTIYF.